The entry below gives a single TCR beta chain sequence along with its context. Its specific antigen is unknown. Base quality data are lacking; no much larger clone is found one base away. TCRbeta CDR3 regions were amplified from genomic DNA by means of the immunoSEQ Assay, a bias-controlled multiplex PCR. Per the authors' processing: The number of nucleated cells in each sample was estimated from the amplification of reference gene primers within the assay. To quantify the absolute abundance of each unique TCRbeta CDR3 rearrangement, sequence reads were collapsed and filtered. For each sample, productive Simpson clonality was calculated as the square root of Simpson's diversity index over productive rearrangements. This is the immuneACCESS table as TCRdb keeps it, with only in-frame sequences that have V and J called. A part of the clones is gone; compared with another copy, unresolved V genes explain less than half, and the rest is unexplained. The V and J calls and clone size are taken from that table; D and trimming were inferred from the DNA. The sample table records about 300,000 clones; roughly 88% of these occur just once. Clones ranked in the top ten supply 5.5% to 7% of the sample.

Sequences SGHDN (CDR1) and FVKESK (CDR2) are obtained from the germline V gene. Trimming leaves V shorter by 3 bases and J shorter by 1 base, with the junction holding 5 bases beyond the gene matches. From cysteine to phenylalanine, the CDR3 is 16 amino acids long. Only the CDR3 part of the read is kept: 48 bases, read in frame from the first base. The sample originates from a study of blood T cell repertoires in COVID-19 (dated by TCRdb to 2020 to 2022). General notes on the study: The collaborator samples originated in the United States, Italy and Spain and spanned the acute and convalescent phases of COVID-19. Where available, HLA class I and class II types were obtained from metadata supplied by the sample provider rather than from assay-based typing. The material from the prospective study consisted of cDNA or gDNA derived from T cells, B-cell-depleted T cells, or PBMCs. A freely available public database, intended as a resource for researchers studying the immune response to SARS-CoV-2, is where the repertoires were released. The samples were drawn from two sources: the first 160 participants of the ongoing ImmuneRACE study, and 1,000 to 1,500 subjects contributed by 6 global collaborators. The sample metadata nearly always contained a de-identified subject ID, COVID-19 status, age in years and sex. Deeply sampled blood TCRbeta repertoires from subjects exposed to, actively infected with, or recovered from COVID-19 were included in the dataset.

Broad study findings and their caveats: Clinical and demographic metadata were provided uncurated, with the amount varying by source and participant.

Another Seattle source contributed samples from volunteer blood donors who had recovered from COVID-19. Whole blood was collected in K2EDTA tubes by collaborating institutions according to the institutions' own protocols. For TCRbeta analysis, collaborators shipped samples in one of three forms: frozen whole blood, isolated PBMCs, or DNA extracted from either of those sample types. This TCR was recovered from a woman younger than 45 who had recovered from COVID-19. The chain employs TRBV14 and TRBJ1-5; TRBD1 aligns with 8 central bases. Sequenced material: peripheral blood. The nucleotide sequence is TGTGCCAGCAGCCAGTCCAGGGGGCACAGCAATCAGCCCCAGCATTTT. Its coded protein is CASSQSRGHSNQPQHF.